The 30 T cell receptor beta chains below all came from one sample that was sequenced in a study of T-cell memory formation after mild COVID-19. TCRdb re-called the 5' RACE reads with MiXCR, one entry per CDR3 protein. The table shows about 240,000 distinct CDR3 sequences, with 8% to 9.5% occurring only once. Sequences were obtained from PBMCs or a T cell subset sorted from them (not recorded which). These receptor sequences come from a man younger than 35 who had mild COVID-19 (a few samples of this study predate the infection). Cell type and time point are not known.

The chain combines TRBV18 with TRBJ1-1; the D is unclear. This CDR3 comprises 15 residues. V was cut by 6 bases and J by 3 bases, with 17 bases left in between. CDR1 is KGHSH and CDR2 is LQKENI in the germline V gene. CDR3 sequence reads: CASSIGSVGYTEAFF. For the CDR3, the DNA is TGTGCCAGCTCCATCGGGTCAGTGGGCTACACTGAAGCTTTCTTT.

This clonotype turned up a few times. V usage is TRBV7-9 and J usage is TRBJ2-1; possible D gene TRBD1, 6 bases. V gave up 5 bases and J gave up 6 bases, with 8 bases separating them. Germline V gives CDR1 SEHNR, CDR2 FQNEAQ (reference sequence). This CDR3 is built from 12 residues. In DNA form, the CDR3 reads TGTGCCAGCAGCACAGGGAGCAATGAGCAGTTCTTC. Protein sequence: CASSTGSNEQFF.

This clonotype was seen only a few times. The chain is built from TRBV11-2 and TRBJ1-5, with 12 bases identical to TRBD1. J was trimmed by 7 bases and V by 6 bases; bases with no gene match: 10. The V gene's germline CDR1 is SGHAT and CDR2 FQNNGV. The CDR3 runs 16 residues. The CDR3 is CASRLGTGGMGQPQHF. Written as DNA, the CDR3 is TGTGCCAGCAGACTTGGGACAGGGGGCATGGGGCAGCCCCAGCATTTT.

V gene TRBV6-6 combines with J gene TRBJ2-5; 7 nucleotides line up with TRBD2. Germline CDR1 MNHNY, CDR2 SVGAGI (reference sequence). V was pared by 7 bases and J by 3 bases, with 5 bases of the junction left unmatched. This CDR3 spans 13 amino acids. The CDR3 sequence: CASIRGGEETQYF. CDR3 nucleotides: TGTGCCAGCATTCGCGGGGGAGAAGAGACCCAGTACTTC.

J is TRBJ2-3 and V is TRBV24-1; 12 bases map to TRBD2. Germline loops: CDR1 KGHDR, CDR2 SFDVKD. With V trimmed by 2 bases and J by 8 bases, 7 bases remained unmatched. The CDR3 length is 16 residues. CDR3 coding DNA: TGTGCCACCAGTGATTCGGCTAGCGGGGGGGAGATTACGCAGTATTTT. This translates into CATSDSASGGEITQYF.

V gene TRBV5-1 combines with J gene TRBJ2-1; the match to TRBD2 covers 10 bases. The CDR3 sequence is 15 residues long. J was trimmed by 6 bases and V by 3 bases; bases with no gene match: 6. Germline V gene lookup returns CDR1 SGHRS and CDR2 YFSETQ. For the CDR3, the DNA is TGCGCCAGCAGCTCCCCAGAGCGGGGGGGCAATGAGCAGTTCTTC. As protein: CASSSPERGGNEQFF.

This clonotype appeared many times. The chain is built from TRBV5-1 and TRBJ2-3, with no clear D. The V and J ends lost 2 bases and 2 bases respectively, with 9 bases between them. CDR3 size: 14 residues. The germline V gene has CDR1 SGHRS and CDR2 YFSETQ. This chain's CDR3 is CASSFPLVTDTQYF. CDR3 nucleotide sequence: TGCGCCAGCAGCTTCCCCCTCGTCACAGATACGCAGTATTTT.

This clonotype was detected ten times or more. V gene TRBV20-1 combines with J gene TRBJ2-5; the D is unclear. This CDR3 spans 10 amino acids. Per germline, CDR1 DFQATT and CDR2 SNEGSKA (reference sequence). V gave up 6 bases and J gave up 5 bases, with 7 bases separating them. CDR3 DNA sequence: TGCAGTGCGCTTAGGGAGACCCAGTACTTC. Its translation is CSALRETQYF.

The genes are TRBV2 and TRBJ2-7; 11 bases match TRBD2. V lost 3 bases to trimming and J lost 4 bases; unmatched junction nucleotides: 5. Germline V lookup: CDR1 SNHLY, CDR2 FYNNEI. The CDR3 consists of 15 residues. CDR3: CASSERTSGGYEQYV. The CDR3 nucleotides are TGTGCCAGCAGTGAGCGAACTAGCGGGGGATACGAGCAGTACGTC.

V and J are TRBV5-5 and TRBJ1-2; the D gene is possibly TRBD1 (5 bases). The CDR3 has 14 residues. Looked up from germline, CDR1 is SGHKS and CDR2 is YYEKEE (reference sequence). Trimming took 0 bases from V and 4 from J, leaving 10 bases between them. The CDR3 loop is CASSLDWGSYGYTF. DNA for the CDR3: TGTGCCAGCAGCTTGGATTGGGGCTCCTATGGCTACACCTTC.

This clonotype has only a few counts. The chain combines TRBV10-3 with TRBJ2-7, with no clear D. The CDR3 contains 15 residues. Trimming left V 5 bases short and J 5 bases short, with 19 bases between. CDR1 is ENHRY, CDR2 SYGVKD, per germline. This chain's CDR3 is CAISSPNGRGDEQYV. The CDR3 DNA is TGTGCCATCAGTTCCCCAAATGGCCGCGGTGACGAGCAGTACGTC.

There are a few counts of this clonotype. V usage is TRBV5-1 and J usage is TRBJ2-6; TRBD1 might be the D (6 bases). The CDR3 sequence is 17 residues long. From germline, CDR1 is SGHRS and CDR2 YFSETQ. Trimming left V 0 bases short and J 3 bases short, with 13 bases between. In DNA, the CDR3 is TGCGCCAGCAGCTTGGCTGTGGGGGCAAGTGGGGCCAACGTCCTGACTTTC. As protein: CASSLAVGASGANVLTF.

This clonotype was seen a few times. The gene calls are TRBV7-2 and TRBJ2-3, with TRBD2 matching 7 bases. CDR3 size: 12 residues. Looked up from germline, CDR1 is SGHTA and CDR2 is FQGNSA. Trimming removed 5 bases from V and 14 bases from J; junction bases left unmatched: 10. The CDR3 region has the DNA TGTGCCAGCAGCCCTAGCGGCAGGACCCGGTATTTT. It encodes CASSPSGRTRYF.

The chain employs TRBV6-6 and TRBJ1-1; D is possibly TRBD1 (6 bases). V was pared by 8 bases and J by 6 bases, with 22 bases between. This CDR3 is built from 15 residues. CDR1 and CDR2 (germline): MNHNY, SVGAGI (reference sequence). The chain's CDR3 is CASHDGPGQMAEAFF. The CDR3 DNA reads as TGTGCCAGCCACGATGGACCGGGACAAATGGCTGAAGCTTTCTTT.

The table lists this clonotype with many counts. CDR3 in amino acids: CSARLAGVSYNEQFF. In DNA form, the CDR3 reads TGCAGTGCTCGCCTAGCGGGGGTCTCCTACAATGAGCAGTTCTTC. This chain links TRBV20-1 with TRBJ2-1; 10 bases line up with TRBD2. The CDR3 loop spans 15 amino acids. The germline V gene has CDR1 DFQATT and CDR2 SNEGSKA (reference sequence). J lost 0 bases, V lost 5 bases, and 4 bases had no gene match.

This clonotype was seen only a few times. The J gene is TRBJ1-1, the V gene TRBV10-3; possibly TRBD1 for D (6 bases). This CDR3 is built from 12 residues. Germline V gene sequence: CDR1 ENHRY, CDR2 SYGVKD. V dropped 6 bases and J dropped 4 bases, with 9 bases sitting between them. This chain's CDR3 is CAISPRGTEAFF. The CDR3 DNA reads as TGTGCCATCAGCCCCAGGGGCACTGAAGCTTTCTTT.

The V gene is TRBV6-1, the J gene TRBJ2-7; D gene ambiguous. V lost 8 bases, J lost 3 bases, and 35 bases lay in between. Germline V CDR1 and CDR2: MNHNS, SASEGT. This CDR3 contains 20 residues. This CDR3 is CASLFDLIAVTLAHLYEQYV. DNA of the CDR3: TGTGCCAGCCTCTTCGACTTGATAGCAGTTACGTTAGCCCACCTCTACGAGCAGTACGTC.

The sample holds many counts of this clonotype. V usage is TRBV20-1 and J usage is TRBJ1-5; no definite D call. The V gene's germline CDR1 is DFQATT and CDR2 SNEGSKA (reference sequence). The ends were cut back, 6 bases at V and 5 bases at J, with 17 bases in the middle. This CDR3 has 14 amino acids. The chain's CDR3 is CSAVKGKADQPQHF. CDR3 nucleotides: TGCAGTGCGGTAAAAGGGAAGGCAGATCAGCCCCAGCATTTT.

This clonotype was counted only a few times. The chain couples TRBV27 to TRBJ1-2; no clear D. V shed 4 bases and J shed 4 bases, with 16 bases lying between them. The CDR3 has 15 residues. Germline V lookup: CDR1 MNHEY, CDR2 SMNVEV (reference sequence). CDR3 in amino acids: CASSSLLSVGYGYTF. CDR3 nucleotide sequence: TGTGCCAGCAGTTCCCTATTGTCGGTGGGCTATGGCTACACCTTC.

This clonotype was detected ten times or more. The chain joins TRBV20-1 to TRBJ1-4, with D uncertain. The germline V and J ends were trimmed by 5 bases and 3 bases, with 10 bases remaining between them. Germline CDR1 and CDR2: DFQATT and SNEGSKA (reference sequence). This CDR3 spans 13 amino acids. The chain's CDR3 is CSAAVSANEKLFF. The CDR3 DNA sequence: TGCAGTGCTGCGGTCTCGGCTAATGAAAAACTGTTTTTT.

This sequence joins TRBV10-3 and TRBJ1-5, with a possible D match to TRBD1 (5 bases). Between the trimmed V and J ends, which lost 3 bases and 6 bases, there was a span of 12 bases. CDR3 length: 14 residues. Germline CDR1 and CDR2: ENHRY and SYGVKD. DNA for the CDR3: TGTGCCATCAGTGATGACAGCTTAGGTCAGCCCCAGCATTTT. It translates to CAISDDSLGQPQHF.

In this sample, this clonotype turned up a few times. The CDR3, as DNA: TGTGCCAGCAGCCAAGATGGGGGGATGCCAGGGATGTCCTACGAGCAGTACGTC. Translating gives CASSQDGGMPGMSYEQYV. J is TRBJ2-7 and V is TRBV3-2; the D call TRBD1 from the table was never checked on the DNA. TRBV3-2 is flagged as a pseudogene. The CDR3 length is 18 residues.

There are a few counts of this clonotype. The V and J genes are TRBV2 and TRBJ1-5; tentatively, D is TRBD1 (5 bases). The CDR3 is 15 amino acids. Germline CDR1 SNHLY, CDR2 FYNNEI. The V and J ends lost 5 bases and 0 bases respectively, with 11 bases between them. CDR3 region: CASSLFRDSNQPQHF. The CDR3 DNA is TGTGCCAGCAGTTTATTCAGGGATAGCAATCAGCCCCAGCATTTT.

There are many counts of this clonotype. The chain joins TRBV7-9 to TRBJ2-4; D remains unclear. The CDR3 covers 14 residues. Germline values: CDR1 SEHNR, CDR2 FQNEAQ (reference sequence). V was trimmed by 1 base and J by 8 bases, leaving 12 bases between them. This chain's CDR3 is CASSLDGRKDIQYF. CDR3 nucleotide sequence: TGTGCCAGCAGCTTAGATGGCCGGAAGGACATTCAGTACTTC.

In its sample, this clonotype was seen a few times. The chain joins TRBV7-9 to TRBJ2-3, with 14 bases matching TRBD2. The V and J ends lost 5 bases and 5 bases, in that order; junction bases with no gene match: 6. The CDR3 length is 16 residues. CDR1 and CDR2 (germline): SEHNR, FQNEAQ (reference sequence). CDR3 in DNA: TGTGCCAGCAGCGGGCCGGGACTAGCGGGGGTAGATACGCAGTATTTT. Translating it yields CASSGPGLAGVDTQYF.

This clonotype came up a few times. In DNA, the CDR3 is TGTGCCAGCAGCGAACTAGACTACAATGAGCAGTTCTTC. It is translated as CASSELDYNEQFF. V and J are TRBV9 and TRBJ2-1; a possible D gene is TRBD2 (5 bases). The V end was cut by 3 bases, the J end by 3 bases, with 7 bases between. The germline gives CDR1 SGDLS, CDR2 YYNGEE. The CDR3 has 13 residues.

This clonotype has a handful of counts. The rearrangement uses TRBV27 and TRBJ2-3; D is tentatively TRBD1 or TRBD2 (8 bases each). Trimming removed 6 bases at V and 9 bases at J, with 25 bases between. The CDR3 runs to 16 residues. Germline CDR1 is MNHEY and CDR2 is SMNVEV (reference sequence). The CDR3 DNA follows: TGTGCCAGCAGGGGGACAGGAGCGGGGGAGGAGGAGACGCAGTATTTT. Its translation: CASRGTGAGEEETQYF.

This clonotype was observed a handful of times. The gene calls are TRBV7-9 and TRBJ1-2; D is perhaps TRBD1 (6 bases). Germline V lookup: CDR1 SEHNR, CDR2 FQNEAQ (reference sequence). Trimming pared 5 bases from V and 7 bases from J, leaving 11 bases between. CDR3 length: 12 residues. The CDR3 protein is CASSQSTGGYTF. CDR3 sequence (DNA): TGTGCCAGCAGCCAGTCGACAGGTGGCTACACCTTC.

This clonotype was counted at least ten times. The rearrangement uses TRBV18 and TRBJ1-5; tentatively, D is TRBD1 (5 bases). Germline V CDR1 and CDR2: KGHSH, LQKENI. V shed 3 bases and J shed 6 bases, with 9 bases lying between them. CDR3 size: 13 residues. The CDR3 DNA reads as TGTGCCAGCTCACCGGGGGGGGGTCAGCCCCAGCATTTT. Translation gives CASSPGGGQPQHF.

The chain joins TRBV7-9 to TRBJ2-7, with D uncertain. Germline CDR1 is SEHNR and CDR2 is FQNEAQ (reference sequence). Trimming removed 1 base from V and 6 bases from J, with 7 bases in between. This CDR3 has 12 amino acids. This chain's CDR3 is CASSLVTSEQYF. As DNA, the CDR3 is TGTGCCAGCAGCTTAGTAACGAGCGAGCAGTACTTC.